What follows are 15 T cell receptor beta chains derived from one specimen sequenced in a study of shared clonotypes between healthy human individuals. Profiled with immunoSEQ multiplex PCR; TCRdb holds only in-frame clones, not every one. The repertoire consists of 2,500,000 or so clones, with 93% occurring once and the leading ten covering 0.36%. The sequencing input was naive CD4+ T cells from PBMCs. Subset described: CD45RA+ positively selected. The source of these receptors is a man younger than 30 in good health. Some clones in this sample may be carry-over from other donors' samples.

The V call is TRBV7-9, the J call TRBJ2-5; D is possibly TRBD2 (6 bases). This CDR3 spans 16 amino acids. Germline CDR1 reads SEHNR; CDR2 reads FQNEAQ (reference sequence). V was clipped by 5 bases and J by 0 bases, with 16 bases between them. The CDR3 protein is CASSPGSGGYQETQYF. In DNA, the CDR3 is TGTGCCAGCAGCCCGGGGTCCGGGGGATACCAAGAGACCCAGTACTTC. The full variable domain, with the rest looked up from reference TRBV7-9 and TRBJ2-5, is DTGVSQNPRHKITKRGQNVTFRCDPISEHNRLYWYRQTLGQGPEFLTYFQNEAQLEKSRLLSDRFSAERPKGSFSTLEIQRTEQGDSAMYLCASSPGSGGYQETQYFGPGTRLLVL.

This chain connects TRBV28 to TRBJ1-3; D call uncertain. There are 15 residues in the CDR3. Germline-derived CDR1 and CDR2 are MDHEN and SYDVKM. The V gene lost 3 bases and the J gene lost 0 bases, with 9 bases spanning the gap. The CDR3 DNA is TGTGCCAGCAGTTTGCGGAACCCCTCTGGAAACACCATATATTTT. Translating it yields CASSLRNPSGNTIYF.

The chain recombines TRBV5-4 with TRBJ2-5; D is undetermined. Germline V lookup: CDR1 SGHNT, CDR2 YYREEE (reference sequence). CDR3 length: 15 amino acids. Trimming stripped 2 bases from V and 1 base from J, with 12 bases between. The CDR3, as DNA: TGTGCCAGCAGCTTAACTTCTTCTTTCCAAGAGACCCAGTACTTC. This codes for CASSLTSSFQETQYF. The variable domain in full, with the rest retrieved from reference TRBV5-4 and TRBJ2-5, is ETGVTQSPTHLIKTRGQQVTLRCSSQSGHNTVSWYQQALGQGPQFIFQYYREEENGRGNFPPRFSGLQFPNYSSELNVNALELDDSALYLCASSLTSSFQETQYFGPGTRLLVL.

This chain connects TRBV7-2 to TRBJ2-3; maybe TRBD2 (5 bases). Trimming left V 6 bases short and J 4 bases short, with 14 bases between. The length of the CDR3 is 14 residues. The V gene's germline CDR1 is SGHTA and CDR2 FQGNSA. CDR3 nucleotides: TGTGCCAGCAGTCAAAGGGTTAGCGCAGATACGCAGTATTTT. This sequence encodes CASSQRVSADTQYF.

This chain uses TRBV10-1 with TRBJ2-7, with TRBD2 as a possible D gene (6 bases). Trimming stripped 5 bases from V and 2 bases from J, with 13 bases between. The germline V gene encodes CDR1 WNHNN and CDR2 SYGVQD (reference sequence). The CDR3 is 14 residues long. DNA of the CDR3: TGCGCCAGCAGTCAAAGCGGGCACGCCTACGAGCAGTACTTC. Translated: CASSQSGHAYEQYF.

This clone was observed once. Other DNA sequences in this sample translate to the same CDR3. V gene TRBV11-3 combines with J gene TRBJ1-1; tentative D call: TRBD1 (6 bases). V was shortened by 1 base and J by 1 base, with 7 bases between the two germline ends. The V gene's germline CDR1 is SGHNT and CDR2 YENEEA. CDR3 size: 14 residues. The CDR3 DNA follows: TGTGCCAGCAGCTTAGGGGGACAGAACACTGAAGCTTTCTTT. Its translation: CASSLGGQNTEAFF.

The V gene is TRBV4-3, the J gene TRBJ1-2; D ambiguous. Deletions cut 1 base from V and 3 bases from J, with 9 bases between. The CDR3 has 14 amino acids. Germline V gene data show CDR1 as LGHNA and CDR2 as YSLEER. The CDR3 loop reads CASSQVSQDYGYTF. The CDR3 DNA sequence: TGCGCCAGCAGCCAAGTTAGTCAGGACTATGGCTACACCTTC.

This clone was detected only once. This rearrangement joins TRBV28 to TRBJ1-1; 9 bases map to TRBD1. After removal of 7 bases from V and 3 bases from J, the junction contained 3 bases not matched to a gene. The CDR3 sequence is 13 residues long. The germline V gene has CDR1 MDHEN and CDR2 SYDVKM. CDR3 sequence (DNA): TGTGCCAGCACAGGACAGGGGTACACTGAAGCTTTCTTT. Translation gives CASTGQGYTEAFF.

The CDR3 protein is CASSQTGFEQYF. CDR3 sequence (DNA): TGTGCCAGCAGCCAGACAGGATTCGAGCAGTACTTC. This chain uses TRBV7-2 with TRBJ2-7; D is perhaps TRBD1 (6 bases). The CDR3 extends over 12 amino acids. Trimming left V 5 bases short and J 6 bases short, with 11 bases between. CDR1 SGHTA and CDR2 FQGNSA come from the germline V gene.

This chain links TRBV5-4 with TRBJ2-7; D possibly matches TRBD1 or TRBD2 (5 bases each). This CDR3 is 15 amino acids long. V was trimmed by 5 bases and J by 7 bases, leaving 22 bases between them. Germline V gene lookup returns CDR1 SGHNT and CDR2 YYREEE (reference sequence). This CDR3 reads CASSPRAGTGWEQYF. The CDR3 DNA is TGTGCCAGCAGTCCCAGGGCAGGGACGGGATGGGAGCAGTACTTC.

V and J are TRBV5-4 and TRBJ2-3; 7 bases fit TRBD2. CDR3 size: 16 residues. V was clipped by 4 bases and J by 3 bases; unmatched bases: 11. The germline V gene encodes CDR1 SGHNT and CDR2 YYREEE (reference sequence). Here the CDR3 reads CASSPTGGAGTDTQYF. The CDR3 DNA sequence: TGTGCCAGCAGCCCAACCGGGGGAGCGGGAACAGATACGCAGTATTTT.

The chain recombines TRBV5-6 with TRBJ2-5, with TRBD1 identical over 8 bases. The germline CDR1 and CDR2 sequences are SGHDT and YYEEEE. V gave up 4 bases and J gave up 4 bases; unmatched junction bases: 9. This CDR3 has 15 amino acids. The CDR3: CASSPGTGRGETQYF. CDR3 nucleotide sequence: TGTGCCAGCAGCCCGGGGACAGGACGGGGAGAGACCCAGTACTTC.

CDR3 bases: TGTGCCAGCAGCCCCGGACTAGCGGGAAAAGGGGGGGAGACCCAGTACTTC. Translation gives CASSPGLAGKGGETQYF. This chain connects TRBV7-3 to TRBJ2-5; TRBD2 aligns across 12 bases. After removal of 5 bases from V and 5 bases from J, the junction contained 12 bases not matched to a gene. CDR1 and CDR2 from the germline V gene are SGHTA and FQGTGA. This CDR3 is built from 17 residues. Supplemented by reference TRBV7-3 and TRBJ2-5, the full variable domain reads GAGVSQTPSNKVTEKGKYVELRCDPISGHTALYWYRQSLGQGPEFLIYFQGTGAADDSGLPNDRFFAVRPEGSVSTLKIQRTERGDSAVYLCASSPGLAGKGGETQYFGPGTRLLVL.

The chain carries TRBV10-1 and TRBJ2-1; D not resolved. Germline V gives CDR1 WNHNN, CDR2 SYGVQD (reference sequence). This CDR3 is 13 amino acids long. Between the trimmed V and J ends, which lost 3 bases and 1 base, there was a span of 4 bases. The DNA of the CDR3 is TGCGCCAGCAGTGACCAGTCCTACAATGAGCAGTTCTTC. Encoded protein: CASSDQSYNEQFF.

The chain employs TRBV18 and TRBJ2-1; maybe TRBD1 (6 bases). The CDR3 is 15 residues long. The V gene lost 3 bases and the J gene lost 3 bases, with 12 bases spanning the gap. Germline V gene lookup returns CDR1 KGHSH and CDR2 LQKENI. In DNA, the CDR3 is TGTGCCAGCTCACCCTCGGGACATCGCTACAATGAGCAGTTCTTC. It specifies CASSPSGHRYNEQFF. Using reference TRBV18 and TRBJ2-1 for the parts outside the CDR3, the full variable domain is NAGVMQNPRHLVRRRGQEARLRCSPMKGHSHVYWYRQLPEEGLKFMVYLQKENIIDESGMPKERFSAEFPKEGPSILRIQQVVRGDSAAYFCASSPSGHRYNEQFFGPGTRLTVL.